A selection of T cell receptor beta chains follows, all from one sample in a study of cytomegalovirus exposure and HLA in healthy donors. Assay used: immunoSEQ multiplex PCR; TCRdb lists only in-frame clones, some missing. The table has under 150,000 clones, around 10% seen once; the top ten hold approximately 2%. The sample comprised PBMCs. These receptors were taken from a male donor in good health and CMV-seronegative. Both conserved end residues are part of each CDR3. The D gene is left open where the match is weak. Clone size appears in some rows only: once, few, many, or a class for an expanded clone.

TRBJ2-5 | TRBV9 | . | . | CASSVAGDAGETQYF | TGTGCCAGCAGCGTAGCCGGGGATGCGGGGGAGACCCAGTACTTC
TRBJ1-6 | TRBV6-5 | TRBD1 | few | CASSYDRANSPLHF | TGTGCCAGCAGCTATGACAGGGCTAATTCACCCCTCCACTTT
TRBJ2-1 | TRBV13 | TRBD2 | . | CATVSGSILKHEQFF | TGTGCTACCGTAAGCGGGAGTATCTTAAAACATGAGCAGTTCTTC
TRBJ1-3 | TRBV27 | . | few | CASSLGGEGNTIYF | TGTGCCAGCAGTTTAGGTGGGGAGGGAAACACCATATATTTT
TRBJ2-1 | TRBV19 | TRBD1 | few | CASSDRGTGEQFF | TGTGCCAGTAGTGACAGGGGAACAGGTGAGCAGTTCTTC
TRBJ1-5 | TRBV4-1 | . | few | CASSPQEDQPQHF | TGCGCCAGCAGCCCCCAGGAGGACCAGCCCCAGCATTTT
TRBJ2-7 | TRBV7-2 | TRBD1 | . | CASTRDRDSYEQYF | TGTGCCAGCACCAGGGACAGGGATTCCTACGAGCAGTACTTC
TRBJ1-6 | TRBV28 | . | . | CASSLVPGTANSPLHF | TGTGCCAGCAGTTTAGTGCCGGGAACCGCCAATTCACCCCTCCACTTT
TRBJ1-2 | TRBV28 | . | . | CASSSGGQGLDGYTF | TGTGCCAGCAGCAGCGGTGGGCAGGGGTTGGATGGCTACACCTTC
TRBJ1-2 | TRBV4-2 | TRBD1 | . | CASSQEPTGGFGYTF | TGTGCCAGCAGCCAAGAACCAACAGGGGGCTTTGGCTACACCTTC
TRBJ2-1 | TRBV5-4 | TRBD2 | few | CASSSSGGEQFF | TGTGCCAGCAGCTCCTCGGGGGGTGAGCAGTTCTTC
TRBJ1-6 | TRBV6-5 | TRBD1 | once | CASSPGQPLGSPLHF | TGTGCCAGCAGCCCGGGACAGCCGTTGGGTTCACCCCTCCACTTT
TRBJ1-5 | TRBV19 | . | . | CASSDWSSNQPQHF | TGTGCCAGTAGCGATTGGAGTAGCAATCAGCCCCAGCATTTT
TRBJ2-7 | TRBV6-1 | TRBD2 | few | CASSSGLYEQYF | TGTGCCAGCTCTAGCGGACTCTACGAGCAGTACTTC
TRBJ1-4 | TRBV9 | . | few | CASSTGSTTNEKLFF | TGTGCCAGCAGCACAGGGAGTACAACTAATGAAAAACTGTTTTTT
TRBJ1-1 | TRBV6-1 | . | few | CASGPGGTEAFF | TGTGCCAGCGGTCCAGGCGGGACTGAAGCTTTCTTT
TRBJ2-7 | TRBV30 | TRBD2 | . | CAWGSGGEQYF | TGTGCCTGGGGTAGCGGGGGCGAGCAGTACTTC
TRBJ2-7 | TRBV7-9 | TRBD2 | few | CASSLSGVSSYEQYF | TGTGCCAGCAGCTTAAGCGGGGTAAGCTCCTACGAGCAGTACTTC
TRBJ1-2 | TRBV4-1 | . | few | CASSQDRGANYGYTF | TGCGCCAGCAGCCAAGATCGCGGGGCGAACTATGGCTACACCTTC
TRBJ1-4 | TRBV9 | . | few | CASSAPLHGPNEKLFF | TGTGCCAGCAGCGCGCCCCTACATGGGCCTAATGAAAAACTGTTTTTT
TRBJ1-5 | TRBV6-4 | TRBD1 | . | CASSPRGQHNQPQHF | TGTGCCAGCAGCCCTAGGGGACAGCACAATCAGCCCCAGCATTTT